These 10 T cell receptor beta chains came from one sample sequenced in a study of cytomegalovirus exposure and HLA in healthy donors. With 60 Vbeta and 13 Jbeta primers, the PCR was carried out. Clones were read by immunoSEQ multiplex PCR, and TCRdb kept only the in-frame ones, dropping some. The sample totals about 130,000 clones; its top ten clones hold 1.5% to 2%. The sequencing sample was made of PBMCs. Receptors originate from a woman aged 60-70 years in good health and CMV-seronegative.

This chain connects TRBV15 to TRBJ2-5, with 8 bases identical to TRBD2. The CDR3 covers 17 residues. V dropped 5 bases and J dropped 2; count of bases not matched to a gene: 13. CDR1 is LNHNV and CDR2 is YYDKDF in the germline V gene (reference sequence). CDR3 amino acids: CATSLTPGSGEQETQYF. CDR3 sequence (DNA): TGTGCCACCAGCCTGACCCCGGGTAGCGGGGAACAAGAGACCCAGTACTTC.

The CDR3 protein is CASSLALPGQGSRSTYEQYF. In nucleotides, the CDR3 is TGCGCCAGCAGCTTGGCTCTCCCGGGACAGGGGTCACGTTCCACCTACGAGCAGTACTTC. V gene TRBV5-1 combines with J gene TRBJ2-7, with 10 bases matching TRBD1. The trim removed 0 bases at V and 2 bases at J, leaving 17 bases unmatched. The CDR3 is made up of 20 amino acids. Germline lookup yields CDR1 SGHRS and CDR2 YFSETQ.

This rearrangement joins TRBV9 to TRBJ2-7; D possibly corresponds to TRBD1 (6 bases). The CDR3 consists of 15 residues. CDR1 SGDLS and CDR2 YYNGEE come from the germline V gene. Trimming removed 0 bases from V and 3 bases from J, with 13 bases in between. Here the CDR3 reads CASSVAGAMGYEQYF. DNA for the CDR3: TGTGCCAGCAGCGTAGCAGGGGCAATGGGCTACGAGCAGTACTTC.

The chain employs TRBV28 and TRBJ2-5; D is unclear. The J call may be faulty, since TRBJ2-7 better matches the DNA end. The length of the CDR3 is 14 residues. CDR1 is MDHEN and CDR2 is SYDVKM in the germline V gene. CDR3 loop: CASSFGTTTYEQYF. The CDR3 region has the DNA TGTGCCAGCAGTTTTGGAACTACTACCTACGAGCAGTACTTC.

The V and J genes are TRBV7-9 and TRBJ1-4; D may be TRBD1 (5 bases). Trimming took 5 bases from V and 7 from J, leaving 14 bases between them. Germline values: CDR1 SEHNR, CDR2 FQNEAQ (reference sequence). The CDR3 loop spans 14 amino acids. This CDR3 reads CASSLGGESEKLFF. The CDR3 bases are TGTGCCAGCAGCCTGGGGGGGGAGTCTGAAAAACTGTTTTTT.

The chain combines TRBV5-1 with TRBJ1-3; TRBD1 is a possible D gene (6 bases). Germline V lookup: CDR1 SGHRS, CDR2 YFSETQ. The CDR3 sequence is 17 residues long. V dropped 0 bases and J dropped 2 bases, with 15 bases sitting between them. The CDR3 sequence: CASSLGGGLWAGNTIYF. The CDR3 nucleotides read TGCGCCAGCAGCTTGGGCGGGGGGCTCTGGGCTGGAAACACCATATATTTT.

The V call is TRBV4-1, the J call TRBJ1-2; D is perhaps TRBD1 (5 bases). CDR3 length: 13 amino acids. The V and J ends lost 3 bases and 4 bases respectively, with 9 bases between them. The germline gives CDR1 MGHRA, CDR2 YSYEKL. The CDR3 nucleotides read TGCGCCAGCAGCCAGAGACAGAGCTATGGCTACACCTTC. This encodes CASSQRQSYGYTF.

The CDR3 spells CASSVTTSGVLTDTQYF. CDR3 in DNA: TGTGCCAGCAGCGTAACAACTAGCGGAGTCCTCACAGATACGCAGTATTTT. The chain joins TRBV9 to TRBJ2-3, with 8 bases aligning to TRBD2. The germline V gene encodes CDR1 SGDLS and CDR2 YYNGEE. J lost 2 bases, V lost 1 base, and 9 bases had no gene match. This CDR3 comprises 17 residues.

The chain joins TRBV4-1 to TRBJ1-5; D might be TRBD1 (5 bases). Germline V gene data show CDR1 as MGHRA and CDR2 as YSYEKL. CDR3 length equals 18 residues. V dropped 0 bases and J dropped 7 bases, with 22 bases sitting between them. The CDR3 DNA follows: TGCGCCAGCAGCCAAGACCTTTCCGGAGATGGGGCCAACCAGCCCCAGCATTTT. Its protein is CASSQDLSGDGANQPQHF.

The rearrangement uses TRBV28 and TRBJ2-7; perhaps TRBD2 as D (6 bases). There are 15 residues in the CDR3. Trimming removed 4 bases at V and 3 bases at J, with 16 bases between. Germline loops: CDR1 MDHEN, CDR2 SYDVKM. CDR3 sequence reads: CASSSAGSALYEQYF. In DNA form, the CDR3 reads TGTGCCAGCAGTTCTGCGGGGTCAGCCCTCTACGAGCAGTACTTC.